A selection of T cell receptor beta chains follows, all from one sample in a study of T-cell reconstitution after alpha-beta-depleted transplantation in children. Each CDR3 protein gets one entry after TCRdb re-called the PCR reads with MiXCR. The sample shows about 97,000 distinct CDR3 sequences, 5% to 6% of them seen only once. Sequenced material: PBMCs, mostly from graft donor cells, taken 60 days after TCRalphabeta/CD19-depleted stem cell transplant. The receptors shown here come from a female patient aged 2-9 years who had a stem cell transplant for Fanconi anemia, so the T cells may come from the graft donor. The CDR3 runs from the conserved cysteine through the conserved F or W. Fields, in order: D gene, clone size, J gene, V gene, CDR3 protein, CDR3 DNA. A D gene is named only where the DNA matches it firmly. Clone size is shown for a subset of rows, as once, few, many or a class of expanded clone.

D gene: .; clone size: .; J gene: TRBJ2-3; V gene: TRBV7-2; CDR3 protein: CASSGSGTLSDTQYF; CDR3 DNA: TGTGCCAGCAGCGGATCCGGGACGTTAAGCGATACGCAGTATTTT
D gene: .; clone size: few; J gene: TRBJ2-1; V gene: TRBV5-6; CDR3 protein: CASSLGDSSYNEQFF; CDR3 DNA: TGTGCCAGCAGCTTGGGTGACAGCTCCTACAATGAGCAGTTCTTC
D gene: .; clone size: many; J gene: TRBJ2-5; V gene: TRBV28; CDR3 protein: CASSLLGTLETQYF; CDR3 DNA: TGTGCCAGCAGTTTGTTGGGGACATTAGAGACCCAGTACTTC
D gene: TRBD1; clone size: few; J gene: TRBJ2-4; V gene: TRBV24-1; CDR3 protein: CATSDRDRALAKNIQYF; CDR3 DNA: TGTGCCACCAGTGATCGGGACAGGGCTCTAGCCAAAAACATTCAGTACTTC
D gene: .; clone size: many; J gene: TRBJ1-1; V gene: TRBV3-1; CDR3 protein: CASSQETAEAFF; CDR3 DNA: TGTGCCAGCAGCCAAGAGACAGCTGAAGCTTTCTTT
D gene: .; clone size: many; J gene: TRBJ2-3; V gene: TRBV7-2; CDR3 protein: CASSLAVSTDTQYF; CDR3 DNA: TGTGCCAGCAGCTTAGCTGTAAGCACAGATACGCAGTATTTT
D gene: .; clone size: many; J gene: TRBJ1-1; V gene: TRBV28; CDR3 protein: CASSLGVPEAFF; CDR3 DNA: TGTGCCAGCAGTTTGGGCGTTCCTGAAGCTTTCTTT
D gene: .; clone size: many; J gene: TRBJ1-1; V gene: TRBV7-9; CDR3 protein: CASRPSGVTEAFF; CDR3 DNA: TGTGCCAGCAGGCCCTCGGGGGTCACTGAAGCTTTCTTT
D gene: TRBD1; clone size: .; J gene: TRBJ1-1; V gene: TRBV3-1; CDR3 protein: CAFSPLPQGEAFF; CDR3 DNA: TGTGCCTTCAGCCCCCTACCACAGGGGGAGGCTTTCTTT
D gene: TRBD1; clone size: many; J gene: TRBJ2-1; V gene: TRBV7-2; CDR3 protein: CASSLQLKTGDVFSEQFF; CDR3 DNA: TGTGCCAGCAGCTTACAATTGAAGACAGGGGACGTTTTTAGCGAGCAGTTCTTC
D gene: TRBD1; clone size: many; J gene: TRBJ1-1; V gene: TRBV19; CDR3 protein: CASSTLGTANTEAFF; CDR3 DNA: TGTGCCAGTAGCACCCTAGGGACAGCTAACACTGAAGCTTTCTTT
D gene: .; clone size: .; J gene: TRBJ2-5; V gene: TRBV1; CDR3 protein: CTSSQEGIGVIGTSSQETQYF; CDR3 DNA: TGCACCAGCAGCCAAGAGGGAATAGGCGTGATCGGGACTAGCTCCCAAGAGACCCAGTACTTC
D gene: .; clone size: many; J gene: TRBJ2-1; V gene: TRBV11-2; CDR3 protein: CASSARGSRGEQFF; CDR3 DNA: TGTGCCAGCAGCGCAAGGGGTAGTCGTGGTGAGCAGTTCTTC
D gene: TRBD2; clone size: many; J gene: TRBJ2-3; V gene: TRBV5-1; CDR3 protein: CASSHGLAGGWDTQYF; CDR3 DNA: TGCGCCAGCAGCCATGGACTAGCGGGGGGCTGGGATACGCAGTATTTT
D gene: TRBD2; clone size: many; J gene: TRBJ2-7; V gene: TRBV10-3; CDR3 protein: CAISETGTSGRGVYEQYF; CDR3 DNA: TGTGCCATCAGTGAGACCGGGACTAGCGGGAGAGGGGTTTACGAGCAGTACTTC
D gene: .; clone size: many; J gene: TRBJ2-1; V gene: TRBV11-2; CDR3 protein: CASSLRRASDSYNEQFF; CDR3 DNA: TGTGCCAGCAGCTTAAGGAGGGCTAGCGATTCCTACAATGAGCAGTTCTTC
D gene: .; clone size: few; J gene: TRBJ2-7; V gene: TRBV24-1; CDR3 protein: CATSDSGTVGYEQYF; CDR3 DNA: TGTGCCACCAGTGATTCCGGGACGGTGGGGTACGAGCAGTACTTC
D gene: .; clone size: .; J gene: TRBJ2-7; V gene: TRBV20-1; CDR3 protein: CSASEVWLALSYEQYF; CDR3 DNA: TGCAGTGCCTCAGAGGTTTGGCTAGCCCTCTCCTACGAGCAGTACTTC
D gene: .; clone size: .; J gene: TRBJ1-6; V gene: TRBV30; CDR3 protein: CAWTSNRVYNSPLHF; CDR3 DNA: TGTGCCTGGACTTCCAACAGGGTTTATAATTCACCCCTCCACTTT
D gene: TRBD2; clone size: many; J gene: TRBJ2-7; V gene: TRBV27; CDR3 protein: CASTSGGYKQYF; CDR3 DNA: TGTGCCAGCACCTCGGGAGGGTATAAGCAGTACTTC
D gene: .; clone size: many; J gene: TRBJ2-7; V gene: TRBV7-2; CDR3 protein: CASSYFETTYYEQYF; CDR3 DNA: TGTGCCAGCAGCTACTTCGAGACTACGTACTACGAGCAGTACTTC
D gene: TRBD1; clone size: few; J gene: TRBJ2-1; V gene: TRBV20-1; CDR3 protein: CSADPGQGPRNEQFF; CDR3 DNA: TGCAGTGCGGACCCGGGACAGGGCCCCCGCAATGAGCAGTTCTTC
D gene: TRBD2; clone size: .; J gene: TRBJ2-5; V gene: TRBV2; CDR3 protein: CASSGVAGQQETQYF; CDR3 DNA: TGTGCCAGCAGTGGTGTAGCGGGGCAACAAGAGACCCAGTACTTC
D gene: TRBD1; clone size: few; J gene: TRBJ1-1; V gene: TRBV3-1; CDR3 protein: CASSQAWAGGRNTEAFF; CDR3 DNA: TGTGCCAGCAGCCAAGCATGGGCAGGGGGAAGAAACACTGAAGCTTTCTTT
D gene: TRBD1; clone size: many; J gene: TRBJ2-3; V gene: TRBV5-1; CDR3 protein: CASSGPTGVDTQYF; CDR3 DNA: TGCGCCAGCAGCGGCCCGACAGGGGTTGATACGCAGTATTTT
D gene: TRBD2; clone size: few; J gene: TRBJ2-2; V gene: TRBV6-5; CDR3 protein: CASSPGVAGDAGELFF; CDR3 DNA: TGTGCCAGCAGCCCCGGGGTAGCGGGGGATGCCGGGGAGCTGTTTTTT
D gene: .; clone size: few; J gene: TRBJ2-1; V gene: TRBV6-1; CDR3 protein: CASRPVRSYNEQFF; CDR3 DNA: TGTGCCAGCAGACCAGTAAGATCCTACAATGAGCAGTTCTTC
D gene: .; clone size: many; J gene: TRBJ2-1; V gene: TRBV6-5; CDR3 protein: CASSYSSPTNEQFF; CDR3 DNA: TGTGCCAGCAGTTACTCGTCACCGACGAATGAGCAGTTCTTC
D gene: .; clone size: many; J gene: TRBJ2-1; V gene: TRBV20-1; CDR3 protein: CSARDQGDEQFF; CDR3 DNA: TGCAGTGCTAGAGATCAAGGAGATGAGCAGTTCTTC
D gene: .; clone size: many; J gene: TRBJ2-7; V gene: TRBV4-2; CDR3 protein: CASSQDWGISEQYF; CDR3 DNA: TGTGCCAGCAGCCAAGATTGGGGTATCAGCGAGCAGTACTTC
D gene: TRBD2; clone size: few; J gene: TRBJ2-3; V gene: TRBV9; CDR3 protein: CASSARTLLAGVTDTQYF; CDR3 DNA: TGTGCCAGCAGCGCCCGAACCCTACTAGCGGGGGTCACAGATACGCAGTATTTT
D gene: .; clone size: .; J gene: TRBJ2-7; V gene: TRBV3-1; CDR3 protein: CASSQRGSSYEQYF; CDR3 DNA: TGTGCCAGCAGCCAGCGGGGAAGCTCCTACGAGCAGTACTTC
D gene: TRBD1; clone size: many; J gene: TRBJ2-1; V gene: TRBV29-1; CDR3 protein: CSVEGTGESLNYNEQFF; CDR3 DNA: TGCAGCGTTGAAGGGACAGGGGAGTCCCTAAACTACAATGAGCAGTTCTTC
D gene: .; clone size: many; J gene: TRBJ2-7; V gene: TRBV20-1; CDR3 protein: CSVTSSYEQYF; CDR3 DNA: TGCAGTGTAACTAGCTCCTACGAGCAGTACTTC
D gene: TRBD1; clone size: .; J gene: TRBJ2-3; V gene: TRBV11-2; CDR3 protein: CASRDRGTDTQYF; CDR3 DNA: TGTGCCAGCCGGGACAGGGGCACAGATACGCAGTATTTT
D gene: .; clone size: many; J gene: TRBJ2-5; V gene: TRBV20-1; CDR3 protein: CSARDPPGKETQYF; CDR3 DNA: TGCAGTGCTAGAGATCCCCCCGGGAAAGAGACCCAGTACTTC
D gene: TRBD1; clone size: .; J gene: TRBJ1-1; V gene: TRBV7-9; CDR3 protein: CASSFRGRNTEAFF; CDR3 DNA: TGTGCCAGCAGCTTCAGGGGGCGGAACACTGAAGCTTTCTTT
D gene: .; clone size: many; J gene: TRBJ2-7; V gene: TRBV5-1; CDR3 protein: CASSLPSYEQYF; CDR3 DNA: TGCGCCAGCAGCCTCCCCTCCTACGAGCAGTACTTC
D gene: .; clone size: many; J gene: TRBJ2-5; V gene: TRBV28; CDR3 protein: CASSFLWGSSQETQYF; CDR3 DNA: TGTGCCAGCAGTTTTCTTTGGGGCAGCTCTCAAGAGACCCAGTACTTC
D gene: TRBD1; clone size: many; J gene: TRBJ2-3; V gene: TRBV3-1; CDR3 protein: CASSRTGTGVTDTQYF; CDR3 DNA: TGTGCCAGCAGCCGCACCGGGACAGGGGTGACAGATACGCAGTATTTT
D gene: TRBD1; clone size: many; J gene: TRBJ2-2; V gene: TRBV5-6; CDR3 protein: CASDRGPYTGELFF; CDR3 DNA: TGTGCCAGCGACAGGGGGCCGTACACCGGGGAGCTGTTTTTT
D gene: .; clone size: many; J gene: TRBJ2-1; V gene: TRBV7-2; CDR3 protein: CASSLAGSLYNEQFF; CDR3 DNA: TGTGCCAGCAGCTTAGCGGGGTCCCTATACAATGAGCAGTTCTTC
D gene: .; clone size: many; J gene: TRBJ2-2; V gene: TRBV5-1; CDR3 protein: CASSLAMTTGELFF; CDR3 DNA: TGCGCCAGCAGCTTGGCCATGACTACCGGGGAGCTGTTTTTT
D gene: TRBD1; clone size: medium-sized; J gene: TRBJ1-3; V gene: TRBV15; CDR3 protein: CATSRGRGTGNTIYF; CDR3 DNA: TGTGCCACCAGCAGAGGCAGGGGGACTGGAAACACCATATATTTT
D gene: .; clone size: many; J gene: TRBJ2-1; V gene: TRBV6-2/TRBV6-3; CDR3 protein: CASSYPKGLYNEQFF; CDR3 DNA: TGTGCCAGCAGTTACCCAAAGGGGCTTTACAATGAGCAGTTCTTC
D gene: .; clone size: .; J gene: TRBJ2-3; V gene: TRBV15; CDR3 protein: CATSIGKRGYTQYF; CDR3 DNA: TGTGCCACCAGCATCGGAAAGAGGGGGTATACGCAGTATTTT
D gene: TRBD1; clone size: .; J gene: TRBJ1-1; V gene: TRBV28; CDR3 protein: CASSSPGQGTEAFF; CDR3 DNA: TGTGCCAGCAGTTCTCCGGGACAGGGCACTGAAGCTTTCTTT
D gene: .; clone size: many; J gene: TRBJ1-1; V gene: TRBV6-5; CDR3 protein: CASSYSPTGNTEAFF; CDR3 DNA: TGTGCCAGCAGTTACTCGCCCACAGGGAACACTGAAGCTTTCTTT
D gene: TRBD2; clone size: .; J gene: TRBJ2-3; V gene: TRBV3-1; CDR3 protein: CASSPSGAASTDTQYF; CDR3 DNA: TGTGCCAGCAGCCCCAGCGGGGCGGCTAGCACAGATACGCAGTATTTT
D gene: TRBD2; clone size: few; J gene: TRBJ2-3; V gene: TRBV5-1; CDR3 protein: CASSAGLAGELDTQYF; CDR3 DNA: TGCGCCAGCAGCGCCGGACTAGCGGGAGAGTTGGATACGCAGTATTTT
D gene: .; clone size: many; J gene: TRBJ2-3; V gene: TRBV29-1; CDR3 protein: CSVEEGSTDTQYF; CDR3 DNA: TGCAGCGTTGAAGAAGGTAGCACAGATACGCAGTATTTT
D gene: TRBD1; clone size: few; J gene: TRBJ1-1; V gene: TRBV29-1; CDR3 protein: CSGGQGTTEAFF; CDR3 DNA: TGCAGCGGGGGACAGGGGACTACTGAAGCTTTCTTT
D gene: .; clone size: few; J gene: TRBJ1-3; V gene: TRBV28; CDR3 protein: CASSLRDFGNTIYF; CDR3 DNA: TGTGCCAGCAGTCTACGGGACTTTGGAAACACCATATATTTT
D gene: .; clone size: many; J gene: TRBJ2-7; V gene: TRBV11-3; CDR3 protein: CAKDWGTHYEQYF; CDR3 DNA: TGTGCCAAAGATTGGGGGACCCACTACGAGCAGTACTTC
D gene: .; clone size: few; J gene: TRBJ2-3; V gene: TRBV5-1; CDR3 protein: CARRGCRRGDTQYF; CDR3 DNA: TGCGCCAGGAGAGGGTGTAGGAGGGGAGATACGCAGTATTTT
D gene: .; clone size: .; J gene: TRBJ2-2; V gene: TRBV20-1; CDR3 protein: CCARDRVGVTDTGELFF; CDR3 DNA: TGCTGTGCTAGAGATAGAGTGGGGGTGACGGACACCGGGGAGCTGTTTTTT
D gene: .; clone size: .; J gene: TRBJ2-3; V gene: TRBV7-9; CDR3 protein: CASSRTSGHTDTQYF; CDR3 DNA: TGTGCCAGCAGCCGAACCAGCGGCCACACAGATACGCAGTATTTT